These 21 T cell receptor beta chains originate from one sample sequenced in a study of cytomegalovirus exposure and HLA in healthy donors. PCR used 60 Vbeta primers and 13 Jbeta primers. Sequenced by immunoSEQ multiplex PCR; TCRdb stores in-frame clones only, minus some. This sample has approximately 160,000 clones, with roughly four fifths found just once. Material for sequencing was PBMCs. These receptors came from a man aged 50-60 years in good health and CMV-seropositive.

The CDR3 nucleotides are TGTGCCAGCAGCGCAGGACAATTTGGAGTAGAGACCCAGTACTTC. Protein sequence: CASSAGQFGVETQYF. This chain joins TRBV9 and TRBJ2-5; perhaps TRBD1 as D (5 bases). The V gene lost 3 bases and the J gene lost 4 bases, with 16 bases spanning the gap. The CDR3 loop spans 15 amino acids. Per germline, CDR1 SGDLS and CDR2 YYNGEE.

This clone appeared a few times. The V and J genes are TRBV30 and TRBJ2-1, with 7 bases matching TRBD2. V trimming: 1 base; J trimming: 6 bases; junction bases outside the gene matches: 6. CDR3 size: 14 residues. Germline V gives CDR1 GTSNPN, CDR2 SVGIG (reference sequence). Here the CDR3 reads CAWSEGGPGNEQFF. The DNA of the CDR3 is TGTGCCTGGAGTGAGGGAGGGCCTGGCAATGAGCAGTTCTTC. The variable domain in full, completed from reference TRBV30 and TRBJ2-1, reads SQTIHQWPATLVQPVGSPLSLECTVEGTSNPNLYWYRQAAGRGLQLLFYSVGIGQISSEVPQNLSASRPQDRQFILSSKKLLLSDSGFYLCAWSEGGPGNEQFFGPGTRLTVL.

The J gene is TRBJ1-5, the V gene TRBV20-1; TRBD1 agrees at 8 bases. The trim removed 7 bases at V and 16 bases at J, leaving 12 bases unmatched. This CDR3 has 11 residues. Looked up from germline, CDR1 is DFQATT and CDR2 is SNEGSKA (reference sequence). CDR3 nucleotides: TGCAGTGTACGGGCTGGGACAGGAATCCATTTT. Residues: CSVRAGTGIHF.

V usage is TRBV4-3 and J usage is TRBJ2-7; 12 positions match TRBD2. CDR3 length equals 18 residues. Germline assignment: CDR1 LGHNA and CDR2 YSLEER. The V gene end was trimmed by 0 bases and the J gene end by 2 bases; junction bases not matched to a gene: 8. The CDR3 region is CASSQDEGLAGRAYEQYF. As DNA, the CDR3 is TGCGCCAGCAGCCAAGATGAAGGACTAGCGGGGAGGGCCTACGAGCAGTACTTC.

The chain recombines TRBV7-7 with TRBJ2-2, with 8 positions matching TRBD1. The junction had 14 bases not matched to a gene; V was cut back by 5 bases and J by 6 bases. The CDR3 has 17 amino acids. Per germline, CDR1 SSHAT and CDR2 FNYEAQ (reference sequence). The CDR3 here is CASSPQGATASAGELFF. The CDR3 DNA sequence: TGTGCCAGCAGCCCCCAGGGGGCCACCGCCTCCGCCGGGGAGCTGTTTTTT. Full variable domain (outside the CDR3, taken from reference TRBV7-7 and TRBJ2-2): GAGVSQSPRYKVTKRGQDVTLRCDPISSHATLYWYQQALGQGPEFLTYFNYEAQPDKSGLPSDRFSAERPEGSISTLTIQRTEQRDSAMYRCASSPQGATASAGELFFGEGSRLTVL.

The V call is TRBV19, the J call TRBJ1-2, with D perhaps TRBD1 (6 bases). The germline gives CDR1 LNHDA, CDR2 SQIVND (reference sequence). V was cut by 6 bases and J by 2 bases, with 7 bases left in between. The CDR3 is 12 residues long. CDR3 nucleotide sequence: TGTGCCAGTAGAGACAGGAACTATGGCTACACCTTC. It translates to CASRDRNYGYTF.

This chain joins TRBV1 and TRBJ2-2; TRBD1, as called in the table, went unchecked against the DNA. TRBV1 is reported as a pseudogene. The CDR3 has 15 amino acids. CDR3 bases: TGCACCAGCAGCCCGGACAGGACGAACACCGGGGAGCTGTTTTTT. As protein: CTSSPDRTNTGELFF.

Here the CDR3 reads CASSFELAGATDTQYF. CDR3 DNA: TGCGCCAGCAGCTTTGAACTAGCGGGGGCCACAGATACGCAGTATTTT. The V call is TRBV5-1, the J call TRBJ2-3; the match to TRBD2 covers 11 bases. Germline CDR1 SGHRS, CDR2 YFSETQ. The CDR3 totals 16 residues. Trimming cost V 2 bases and J 2 bases; bases outside gene matches: 4.

To note about this clone: One end of the junction is discordant with germline, which a read error may explain. This chain joins TRBV7-7 and TRBJ2-4, with D tentatively TRBD2 (6 bases). CDR3 length: 13 amino acids. The germline CDR1 and CDR2 sequences are SSHAT and FNYEAQ (reference sequence). The CDR3 loop is CASSLEPGTIQYF. The CDR3 DNA reads as TGTGCTAGCAGCTTAGAGCCAGGGACTATTCAGTACTTC.

CDR3 region: CASSLSASAQETQYF. The CDR3, as DNA: TGTGCCAGCAGCCTGAGCGCTAGCGCCCAAGAGACCCAGTACTTC. The chain has TRBV7-2 and TRBJ2-5; D is perhaps TRBD2 (6 bases). Germline lookup yields CDR1 SGHTA and CDR2 FQGNSA. V was pared by 5 bases and J by 1 base, with 14 bases between. The CDR3 consists of 15 residues.

This clone was counted a single time. The CDR3 here is CASSPLGGSEQYF. The CDR3 nucleotides read TGTGCCAGTAGCCCCCTCGGGGGGTCCGAGCAGTACTTC. The rearrangement joins TRBV19 to TRBJ2-7; 7 bases agree with TRBD2. This CDR3 is built from 13 residues. With 6 bases clipped from V and 6 bases from J, the junction kept 8 bases outside the gene matches. Germline values: CDR1 LNHDA, CDR2 SQIVND (reference sequence).

This rearrangement joins TRBV19 to TRBJ2-7; D perhaps matches TRBD2 (6 bases). The V and J ends lost 6 bases and 2 bases respectively, with 17 bases between them. Looked up from germline, CDR1 is LNHDA and CDR2 is SQIVND (reference sequence). The length of the CDR3 is 15 residues. CDR3 nucleotides: TGTGCCAGTAGCCCGTCTAGCGAGCCGACCTACGAGCAGTACTTC. Translation gives CASSPSSEPTYEQYF.

A few counts support this clone. This chain links TRBV7-9 with TRBJ1-5; 9 bases line up with TRBD1. CDR3 size: 14 residues. J gave up 7 bases and V 3 bases, and 4 bases lay outside the gene matches. Germline V CDR1 and CDR2: SEHNR, FQNEAQ (reference sequence). This CDR3 reads CASSFGQGSQPQHF. For the CDR3, the DNA is TGTGCCAGCAGCTTTGGACAGGGGAGCCAGCCCCAGCATTTT.

The chain joins TRBV5-4 to TRBJ1-4; the D gene is possibly TRBD1 (5 bases). The CDR3 length is 13 residues. Looked up from germline, CDR1 is SGHNT and CDR2 is YYREEE (reference sequence). V lost 0 bases, J lost 7 bases, and 7 bases lay in between. The CDR3 DNA reads TGTGCCAGCAGCTTGGGGAGGGGTGAAAAACTGTTTTTT. This sequence encodes CASSLGRGEKLFF.

V gene TRBV29-1 combines with J gene TRBJ1-2; D ambiguous. Germline CDR1 and CDR2: SQVTM and ANQGSEA. CDR3 length equals 14 residues. V lost 3 bases and J lost 4, with 15 bases in between. CDR3 residues: CSVDPGREAYGYTF. The CDR3 DNA reads as TGCAGCGTTGATCCGGGGAGGGAGGCCTATGGCTACACCTTC.

This clone was seen more than once but under ten times. The chain recombines TRBV4-3 with TRBJ2-3, with 7 bases identical to TRBD1. Losses at the gene ends were 0 bases for V and 6 bases for J; bases not matched to a gene: 9. Germline lookup yields CDR1 LGHNA and CDR2 YSLEER. The CDR3 is 16 residues long. CDR3: CASSQDFAGGQDTQYF. The CDR3 nucleotides are TGCGCCAGCAGCCAAGATTTTGCAGGGGGACAGGATACGCAGTATTTT.

The chain is built from TRBV25-1 and TRBJ2-1; D remains unclear. Per the germline V gene, CDR1 is MGHDK and CDR2 is SYGVNS. Trimming left V 5 bases short and J 0 bases short, with 8 bases between. The CDR3 runs 14 residues. The CDR3 reads CASSLSGSYNEQFF. In DNA, the CDR3 is TGTGCCAGCAGTCTATCGGGCTCCTACAATGAGCAGTTCTTC.

V usage is TRBV4-2 and J usage is TRBJ2-1; 7 bases match TRBD1. Germline CDR1 and CDR2: LGHNA and YNFKEQ. The J segment lost 0 bases and the V segment lost 1 base, leaving 3 bases of the junction unmatched. CDR3 length equals 16 residues. The CDR3 reads CASSQARDSSYNEQFF. CDR3 nucleotides: TGTGCCAGCAGCCAAGCCAGGGACAGCTCCTACAATGAGCAGTTCTTC.

The rearrangement uses TRBV11-1 and TRBJ2-7, with D unclear. CDR3 size: 12 residues. In germline, CDR1 is SGHAT, CDR2 FQDESV (reference sequence). With 0 bases removed from V and 5 bases from J, the gap between germline ends came to 5 bases. The CDR3 loop reads CASSLASNEQYF. The CDR3 DNA is TGTGCCAGCAGCTTAGCTAGTAACGAGCAGTACTTC.

This clone was counted between two and nine times. The chain links TRBV15 to TRBJ2-2; D is possibly TRBD1 (6 bases). The germline CDR1 and CDR2 sequences are LNHNV and YYDKDF (reference sequence). This CDR3 region has 17 residues. V was shortened by 3 bases and J by 1 base, with 15 bases between the two germline ends. The CDR3 is CATSSQQRTVNTGELFF. The CDR3 DNA follows: TGTGCCACCAGCAGCCAGCAACGGACAGTGAACACCGGGGAGCTGTTTTTT. Full variable domain (missing parts from reference TRBV15 and TRBJ2-2): DAMVIQNPRYQVTQFGKPVTLSCSQTLNHNVMYWYQQKSSQAPKLLFHYYDKDFNNEADTPDNFQSRRPNTSFCFLDIRSPGLGDTAMYLCATSSQQRTVNTGELFFGEGSRLTVL.

This clone was detected once. The chain links TRBV9 to TRBJ1-2; a possible D gene is TRBD1 (5 bases). Trimming took off 3 bases at V and 4 bases at J, with 19 bases between the two ends. Germline V lookup: CDR1 SGDLS, CDR2 YYNGEE. The CDR3 has 16 amino acids. The CDR3 reads CASSERQLGSGYGYTF. CDR3 coding DNA: TGTGCCAGCAGCGAGAGACAGCTCGGGAGTGGCTATGGCTACACCTTC.